Below, 22 T cell receptor beta chains from the same sample are listed, as sequenced in a study of OX40 agonist ivuxolimab in advanced cancers. Sequencing was performed with immunoSEQ multiplex PCR; in TCRdb, only in-frame clones are kept and a portion is missing. The sample lists 100,000 or so clones; approximately 94% were seen once. The sample consisted of CD4+ or CD8+ T cells sorted from blood, taken in a trial of the OX40 agonist ivuxolimab. Receptors originate from an adult with an advanced solid tumor such as melanoma, head and neck, liver or kidney cancer.

The chain recombines TRBV2 with TRBJ2-1, with a weak D call TRBD2 (6 bases). Looked up from germline, CDR1 is SNHLY and CDR2 is FYNNEI. Trimming took off 4 bases at V and 0 bases at J, with 16 bases between the two ends. This CDR3 is built from 17 residues. Written as DNA, the CDR3 is TGTGCCAGCAGTGGGGTGAATAGCGGTAGCTCCTACAATGAGCAGTTCTTC. Translating it yields CASSGVNSGSSYNEQFF.

The chain carries TRBV19 and TRBJ2-2; D not resolved. This CDR3 is 13 amino acids long. Trimming took 7 bases from V and 0 from J, leaving 6 bases between them. In germline, CDR1 is LNHDA, CDR2 SQIVND (reference sequence). CDR3 sequence reads: CASIPPNTGELFF. The DNA of the CDR3 is TGTGCCAGTATCCCTCCGAACACCGGGGAGCTGTTTTTT.

The chain employs TRBV7-9 and TRBJ2-1; no firm D call. Per germline, CDR1 SEHNR and CDR2 FQNEAQ (reference sequence). CDR3 length equals 17 residues. V shed 1 base and J shed 1 base, with 14 bases lying between them. CDR3 in DNA: TGTGCCAGCAGCTTAGGCGCCGGAGAGATATCCTACAATGAGCAGTTCTTC. It specifies CASSLGAGEISYNEQFF. Combining the CDR3 with reference TRBV7-9 and TRBJ2-1 gives the whole variable domain DTGVSQNPRHKITKRGQNVTFRCDPISEHNRLYWYRQTLGQGPEFLTYFQNEAQLEKSRLLSDRFSAERPKGSFSTLEIQRTEQGDSAMYLCASSLGAGEISYNEQFFGPGTRLTVL.

The chain is built from TRBV7-8 and TRBJ2-5; D might be TRBD2 (6 bases). Germline loops: CDR1 SGHVS, CDR2 FQNEAQ. V lost 5 bases and J 4 bases, leaving 23 bases between the germline ends. The CDR3 spans 17 residues. The DNA for the CDR3 is TGTGCCAGCAGCCCCCCGGAGCCACGAGTGGGGGGAGAGACCCAGTACTTC. Translating it yields CASSPPEPRVGGETQYF.

The chain is built from TRBV19 and TRBJ1-3, with D hard to call. CDR1 is LNHDA, CDR2 SQIVND, per germline (reference sequence). This CDR3 comprises 15 residues. V lost 6 bases and J lost 0, with 12 bases in between. The CDR3 DNA follows: TGTGCCAGTAGATCTCAATTGCTCTCTGGAAACACCATATATTTT. Protein: CASRSQLLSGNTIYF.

This chain uses TRBV7-8 with TRBJ2-1; 7 bases fit TRBD1. J gave up 3 bases and V 5 bases, and 10 bases lay outside the gene matches. CDR1 is SGHVS and CDR2 is FQNEAQ in the germline V gene. This CDR3 comprises 16 residues. The DNA of the CDR3 is TGTGCCAGCAGCCTAGACAGGGTTAAGGACTACAATGAGCAGTTCTTC. This translates into CASSLDRVKDYNEQFF.

This chain joins TRBV7-2 and TRBJ1-1; no clear D. The V end was cut by 6 bases, the J end by 4 bases, with 12 bases between. The CDR3 totals 13 residues. Germline V lookup: CDR1 SGHTA, CDR2 FQGNSA. The CDR3 DNA reads TGTGCCAGCAGTCTCTCCCTGGGCACTGAAGCTTTCTTT. Protein sequence: CASSLSLGTEAFF.

The rearrangement uses TRBV7-9 and TRBJ2-2, with D perhaps TRBD1 (5 bases). V gave up 4 bases and J gave up 1 base, with 7 bases separating them. The CDR3 loop spans 14 amino acids. CDR1 is SEHNR and CDR2 is FQNEAQ in the germline V gene (reference sequence). DNA for the CDR3: TGTGCCAGCAGCTCAACAGGGAACACCGGGGAGCTGTTTTTT. Amino acids: CASSSTGNTGELFF.

J is TRBJ2-5 and V is TRBV2; 7 positions match TRBD1. This CDR3 comprises 13 residues. With 6 bases clipped from V and 7 bases from J, the junction kept 8 bases outside the gene matches. Germline V lookup: CDR1 SNHLY, CDR2 FYNNEI. The CDR3 DNA follows: TGTGCCAGCAGCAAGGGGGACAGTTGGACCCAGTACTTC. This encodes CASSKGDSWTQYF.

The chain couples TRBV19 to TRBJ2-2; 12 positions match TRBD2. This CDR3 is built from 17 residues. The V gene end was trimmed by 6 bases and the J gene end by 5 bases; junction bases not matched to a gene: 10. CDR1 LNHDA and CDR2 SQIVND come from the germline V gene (reference sequence). CDR3 residues: CASRTSGGRYNTGELFF. As DNA, the CDR3 is TGTGCCAGTAGAACTAGCGGGGGGAGATACAATACCGGGGAGCTGTTTTTT. The variable domain in full, with the rest retrieved from reference TRBV19 and TRBJ2-2, is DGGITQSPKYLFRKEGQNVTLSCEQNLNHDAMYWYRQDPGQGLRLIYYSQIVNDFQKGDIAEGYSVSREKKESFPLTVTSAQKNPTAFYLCASRTSGGRYNTGELFFGEGSRLTVL.

This chain joins TRBV7-3 and TRBJ2-1, with D maybe TRBD2 (7 bases). The CDR3 runs to 17 residues. Germline lookup yields CDR1 SGHTA and CDR2 FQGTGA. Trimming shortened V by 0 bases and J by 10 bases, and 22 bases separated the two germline ends. The CDR3 sequence is CASSLTLRGGHPFEQFF. The CDR3 DNA reads TGTGCCAGCAGCTTAACCCTAAGGGGGGGACACCCCTTCGAGCAGTTCTTC.

This clone was detected once. The chain recombines TRBV4-1 with TRBJ2-3, with 11 bases identical to TRBD2. After removal of 6 bases from V and 5 bases from J, the junction contained 4 bases not matched to a gene. This CDR3 comprises 14 residues. The germline CDR1 and CDR2 sequences are MGHRA and YSYEKL. For the CDR3, the DNA is TGCGCCAGCAGGACTAGCGGGGCTGGAGATACGCAGTATTTT. Its protein is CASRTSGAGDTQYF.

This chain connects TRBV30 to TRBJ2-2; TRBD1 or TRBD2 may be the D gene (6 bases each). Germline V lookup: CDR1 GTSNPN, CDR2 SVGIG (reference sequence). V was pared by 0 bases and J by 6 bases, with 8 bases between. CDR3 size: 13 residues. CDR3 in amino acids: CAWSVGGPGELFF. The DNA of the CDR3 is TGTGCCTGGAGTGTTGGGGGGCCCGGGGAGCTGTTTTTT.

The chain has TRBV28 and TRBJ2-7, with D possibly TRBD1 on 5 matching bases. Germline values: CDR1 MDHEN, CDR2 SYDVKM. V was clipped by 7 bases and J by 4 bases, with 17 bases between them. The CDR3 has 14 residues. The CDR3 loop is CASTPGQGGYEQYF. The CDR3 coding sequence is TGTGCCAGCACCCCCGGGCAGGGTGGGTACGAGCAGTACTTC. Full variable domain (missing parts from reference TRBV28 and TRBJ2-7): DVKVTQSSRYLVKRTGEKVFLECVQDMDHENMFWYRQDPGLGLRLIYFSYDVKMKEKGDIPEGYSVSREKKERFSLILESASTNQTSMYLCASTPGQGGYEQYFGPGTRLTVT.

The V gene is TRBV12-5, the J gene TRBJ2-5; 12 nucleotides agree with TRBD1. The CDR3 is 15 amino acids. Germline trimming cut 1 base from V and 5 bases from J; bases unmatched to any gene: 2. The V gene's germline CDR1 is LGHNT and CDR2 FRNRAP. CDR3 coding DNA: TGTGCTAGTGGTTTGGCTGGGACAGGGGGCGAGACCCAGTACTTC. It translates to CASGLAGTGGETQYF.

The chain employs TRBV18 and TRBJ1-1, with TRBD1 matching 10 bases. The J segment lost 4 bases and the V segment lost 3 bases, leaving 8 bases of the junction unmatched. The CDR3 runs to 16 residues. Looked up from germline, CDR1 is KGHSH and CDR2 is LQKENI. The CDR3 region is CASSPRDRGFSTEAFF. As DNA, the CDR3 is TGTGCCAGCTCACCCCGGGACAGGGGTTTTTCCACTGAAGCTTTCTTT.

CDR3 loop: CASSLTGQGELEQYF. CDR3 sequence (DNA): TGTGCCAGCAGCTTGACTGGACAGGGTGAGCTCGAGCAGTACTTC. This chain joins TRBV5-4 and TRBJ2-7, with TRBD1 matching 8 bases. The CDR3 covers 15 residues. The germline CDR1 and CDR2 sequences are SGHNT and YYREEE (reference sequence). V lost 1 base and J lost 6; bases outside the gene matches: 9.

The gene calls are TRBV19 and TRBJ2-7, with D perhaps matching TRBD2 (6 bases). Germline values: CDR1 LNHDA, CDR2 SQIVND (reference sequence). The V end lost 3 bases, the J end lost 2 bases, and 11 bases lay between the germline ends. This CDR3 is built from 14 residues. The CDR3 DNA sequence: TGTGCCAGTAGTATCAGCGGGCCTACCTACGAGCAGTACTTC. Protein product: CASSISGPTYEQYF.

The V gene is TRBV28, the J gene TRBJ2-3; TRBD2 agrees at 9 bases. The length of the CDR3 is 16 residues. V lost 2 bases and J lost 4; bases outside the gene matches: 7. Germline CDR1 reads MDHEN; CDR2 reads SYDVKM. The CDR3 coding sequence is TGTGCCAGCAGTTTACTAGCGGGAAGGAGCGCAGATACGCAGTATTTT. This codes for CASSLLAGRSADTQYF.

The rearrangement links TRBV28 to TRBJ1-5; no firm D call. Deletions cut 3 bases from V and 1 base from J, with 7 bases between. The CDR3 totals 14 residues. Germline values: CDR1 MDHEN, CDR2 SYDVKM. CDR3 bases: TGTGCCAGCAGTTTTGCAGTAAGCAATCAGCCCCAGCATTTT. Translating gives CASSFAVSNQPQHF.

The table lists this clone with a few counts. The chain is built from TRBV19 and TRBJ2-2; TRBD1 is a possible D gene (6 bases). Trimming removed 7 bases at V and 7 bases at J, with 10 bases between. Germline V gene lookup returns CDR1 LNHDA and CDR2 SQIVND (reference sequence). This CDR3 is built from 12 residues. CDR3 region: CASTPGDGELFF. In nucleotides, the CDR3 is TGTGCCAGTACCCCAGGGGACGGGGAGCTGTTTTTT.

The V and J genes are TRBV11-2 and TRBJ2-2; TRBD2 matches at 9 bases. The CDR3 is 16 amino acids. Germline V gene sequence: CDR1 SGHAT, CDR2 FQNNGV. Unmatched junction bases numbered 14, after V lost 10 bases and J lost 5 bases. In DNA form, the CDR3 reads TGTGCCATCCAAAAAGGGGGGCTAGCGGGGACCGGGGAGCTGTTTTTT. Protein: CAIQKGGLAGTGELFF.